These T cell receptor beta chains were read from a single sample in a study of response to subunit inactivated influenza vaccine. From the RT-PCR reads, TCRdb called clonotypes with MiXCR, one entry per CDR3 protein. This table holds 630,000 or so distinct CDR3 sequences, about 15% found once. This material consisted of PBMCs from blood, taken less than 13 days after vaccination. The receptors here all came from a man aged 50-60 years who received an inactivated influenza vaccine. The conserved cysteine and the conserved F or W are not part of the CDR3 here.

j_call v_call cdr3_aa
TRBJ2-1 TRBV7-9 ASSSYSGYNEQF
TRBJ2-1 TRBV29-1 SVEDRGRAYNEQF
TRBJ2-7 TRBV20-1 SASRPRIDEQY
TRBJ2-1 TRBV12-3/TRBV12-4 ATSRLARDGEQF
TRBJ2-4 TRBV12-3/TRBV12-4 ASTTGGLINIQY
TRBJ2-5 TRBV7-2 ASSLVAGRSETQY
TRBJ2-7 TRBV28 ASSLYGGYEQY
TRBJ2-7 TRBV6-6 ASSYLQAGEQY
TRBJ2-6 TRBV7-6 ASSAQGFGANVLT
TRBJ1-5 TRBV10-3 AIRPSLQQPQH